What follows is one TCR beta chain and its context. The data were obtained in a study of blood T cell repertoires in COVID-19. At the level of the study: The cDNA or gDNA used as material had been derived from T cells, B-cell-depleted T cells, or PBMCs.

Profiling relied on immunoSEQ multiplex PCR, and the TCRdb table lists in-frame clones only, not all of them. The data hold over 85,000 clones, with around four fifths observed a single time. Trimming removed 1 base from V and 4 bases from J, with 13 bases in between. Germline lookup yields CDR1 MNHEY and CDR2 SMNVEV (reference sequence). The CDR3 contains 16 residues. The sequenced material came from peripheral blood. This receptor was taken from a woman aged 60-75 years with acute or convalescent COVID-19. This chain uses TRBV27 with TRBJ1-4, with D perhaps matching TRBD1 (5 bases). DNA of the CDR3: TGTGCCAGCAGTTTATGGGGTGTAGGGGATAATGAAAAACTGTTTTTT. Translation: CASSLWGVGDNEKLFF.